This TCR beta chain was observed in a study of OX40 agonist ivuxolimab in advanced cancers. Clones were sequenced by immunoSEQ multiplex PCR, and TCRdb holds only the in-frame ones, with some missing. The sample includes approximately 60,000 clones, approximately 92% of them seen just once. The sequence was collected from an adult with an advanced solid tumor such as melanoma, head and neck, liver or kidney cancer. Source: CD4+ or CD8+ T cells sorted from blood, taken in a trial of the OX40 agonist ivuxolimab.

CDR3 sequence reads: CASSLGTSGRAPGELFF. For the CDR3, the DNA is TGCGCCAGCAGCTTGGGGACTAGCGGGAGGGCGCCCGGGGAGCTGTTTTTT. This chain connects TRBV5-1 to TRBJ2-2, with 15 bases identical to TRBD2. With V trimmed by 0 bases and J by 6 bases, 3 bases remained unmatched. CDR1 SGHRS and CDR2 YFSETQ come from the germline V gene. There are 17 residues in the CDR3. Complete variable domain (other parts from reference TRBV5-1 and TRBJ2-2): KAGVTQTPRYLIKTRGQQVTLSCSPISGHRSVSWYQQTPGQGLQFLFEYFSETQRNKGNFPGRFSGRQFSNSRSEMNVSTLELGDSALYLCASSLGTSGRAPGELFFGEGSRLTVL.